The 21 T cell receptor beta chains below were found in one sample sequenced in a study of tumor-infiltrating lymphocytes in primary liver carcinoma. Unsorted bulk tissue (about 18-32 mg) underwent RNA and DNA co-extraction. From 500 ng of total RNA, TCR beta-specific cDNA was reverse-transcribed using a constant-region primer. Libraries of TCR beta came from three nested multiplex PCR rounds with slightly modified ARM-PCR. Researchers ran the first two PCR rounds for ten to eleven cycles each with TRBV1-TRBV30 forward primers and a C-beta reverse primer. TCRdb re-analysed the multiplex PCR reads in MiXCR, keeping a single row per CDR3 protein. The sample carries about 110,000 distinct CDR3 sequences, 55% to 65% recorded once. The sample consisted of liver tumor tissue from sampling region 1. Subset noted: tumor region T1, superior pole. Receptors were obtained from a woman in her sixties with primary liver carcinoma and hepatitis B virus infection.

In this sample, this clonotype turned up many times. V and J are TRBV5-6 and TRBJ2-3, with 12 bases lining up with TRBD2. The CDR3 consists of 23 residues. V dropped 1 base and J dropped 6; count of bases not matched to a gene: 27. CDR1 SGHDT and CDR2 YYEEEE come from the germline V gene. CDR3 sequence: CASSLLLLPWLAGGPGYTDTQYF. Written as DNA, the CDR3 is TGTGCCAGCAGCTTGTTGTTGCTCCCGTGGCTAGCGGGAGGGCCCGGGTACACGGATACGCAGTATTTT.

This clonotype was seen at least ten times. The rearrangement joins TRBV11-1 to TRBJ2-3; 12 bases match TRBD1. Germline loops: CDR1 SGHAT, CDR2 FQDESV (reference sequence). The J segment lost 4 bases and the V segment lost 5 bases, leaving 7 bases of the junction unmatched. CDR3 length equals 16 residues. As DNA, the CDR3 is TGTGCCAGCAGCACCACCGGGACAGGGGGCCCAGATACGCAGTATTTT. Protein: CASSTTGTGGPDTQYF.

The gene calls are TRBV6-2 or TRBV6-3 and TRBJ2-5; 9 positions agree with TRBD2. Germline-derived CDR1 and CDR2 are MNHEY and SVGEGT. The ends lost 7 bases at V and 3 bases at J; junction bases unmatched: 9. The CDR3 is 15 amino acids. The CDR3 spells CASISGTSIEETQYF. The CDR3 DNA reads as TGTGCCAGCATCTCGGGGACTAGCATAGAAGAGACCCAGTACTTC.

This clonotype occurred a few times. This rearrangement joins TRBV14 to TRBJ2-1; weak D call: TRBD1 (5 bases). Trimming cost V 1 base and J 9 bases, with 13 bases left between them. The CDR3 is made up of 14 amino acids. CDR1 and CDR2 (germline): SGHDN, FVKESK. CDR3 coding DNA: TGTGCCAGCAGCCAAGGCAGTCAGGGATTTGAGCAGTTCTTC. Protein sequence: CASSQGSQGFEQFF.

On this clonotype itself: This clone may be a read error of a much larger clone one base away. CDR3 in DNA: TGTGCCAGCAGCTTAGCAGGGTCGAGGAACGAGCGGTACTTC. It is translated as CASSLAGSRNERYF. V is TRBV7-9 and J is TRBJ2-7; D gene ambiguous. Germline values: CDR1 SEHNR, CDR2 FQNEAQ (reference sequence). The CDR3 has 14 residues.

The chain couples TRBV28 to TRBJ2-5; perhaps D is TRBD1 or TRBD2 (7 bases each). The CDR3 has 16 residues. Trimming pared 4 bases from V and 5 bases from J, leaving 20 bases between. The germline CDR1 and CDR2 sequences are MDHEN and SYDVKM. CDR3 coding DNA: TGTGCCAGCAGTTCCATACTCAGGGGGGGCCGGGAGACCCAGTACTTC. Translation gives CASSSILRGGRETQYF.

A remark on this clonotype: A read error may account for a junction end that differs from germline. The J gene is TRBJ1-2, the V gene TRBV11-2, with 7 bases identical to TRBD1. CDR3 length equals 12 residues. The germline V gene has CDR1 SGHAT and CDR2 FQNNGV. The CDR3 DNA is TGTGTCAGCAGCCCACAGGGGTGGGGCTACACGTTC. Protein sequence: CVSSPQGWGYTF.

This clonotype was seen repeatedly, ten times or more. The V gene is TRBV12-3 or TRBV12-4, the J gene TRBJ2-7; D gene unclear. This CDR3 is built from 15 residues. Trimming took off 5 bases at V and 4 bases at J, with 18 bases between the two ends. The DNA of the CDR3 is TGTGCCAGCAGTCCCCCGAAAGTCGAGAAGTACGAGCAGTACTTC. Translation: CASSPPKVEKYEQYF.

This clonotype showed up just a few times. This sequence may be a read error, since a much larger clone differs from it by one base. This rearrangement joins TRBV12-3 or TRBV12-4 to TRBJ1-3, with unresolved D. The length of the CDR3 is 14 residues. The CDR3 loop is CACSFLVSGNTIYF. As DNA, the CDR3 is TGTGCCTGCAGTTTTCTGGTCTCTGGAAACACCATATATTTT.

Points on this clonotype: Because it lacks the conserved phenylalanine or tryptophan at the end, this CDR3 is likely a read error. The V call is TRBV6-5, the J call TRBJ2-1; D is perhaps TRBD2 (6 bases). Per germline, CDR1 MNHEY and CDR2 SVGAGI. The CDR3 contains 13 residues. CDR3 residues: CVSSRSGYNEQFL. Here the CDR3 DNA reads TGTGTCAGCAGCCGAAGCGGGTACAATGAGCAGTTCCTC.

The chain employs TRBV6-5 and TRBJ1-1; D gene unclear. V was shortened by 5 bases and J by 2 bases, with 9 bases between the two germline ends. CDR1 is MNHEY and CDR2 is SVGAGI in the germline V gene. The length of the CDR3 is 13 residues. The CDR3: CASSGISNTEAFF. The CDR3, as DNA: TGTGCCAGCAGTGGAATATCTAACACTGAAGCTTTCTTT.

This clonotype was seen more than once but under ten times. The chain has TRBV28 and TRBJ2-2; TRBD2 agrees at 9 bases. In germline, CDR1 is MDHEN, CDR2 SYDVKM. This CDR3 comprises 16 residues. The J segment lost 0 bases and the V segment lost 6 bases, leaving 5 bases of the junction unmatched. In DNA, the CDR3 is TGTGCCAGCAGCCCTAGCGGGGCCCCGAACACCGGGGAGCTGTTTTTT. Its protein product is CASSPSGAPNTGELFF.

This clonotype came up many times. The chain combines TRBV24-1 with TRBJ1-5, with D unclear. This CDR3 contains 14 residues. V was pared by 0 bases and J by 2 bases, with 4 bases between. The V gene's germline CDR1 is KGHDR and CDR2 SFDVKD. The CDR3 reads CATSDLQGNQPQHF. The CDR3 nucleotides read TGTGCCACCAGTGATTTGCAGGGCAATCAGCCCCAGCATTTT.

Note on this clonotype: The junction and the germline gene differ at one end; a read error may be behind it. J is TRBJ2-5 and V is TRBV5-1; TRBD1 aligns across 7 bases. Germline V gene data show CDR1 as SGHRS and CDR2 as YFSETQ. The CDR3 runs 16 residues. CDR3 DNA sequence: TGCGCCATCAGCTCGAACACAGGGGTTATTGAAGAGACCCAGTACTTC. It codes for CAISSNTGVIEETQYF. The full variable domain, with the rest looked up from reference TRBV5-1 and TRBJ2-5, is KAGVTQTPRYLIKTRGQQVTLSCSPISGHRSVSWYQQTPGQGLQFLFEYFSETQRNKGNFPGRFSGRQFSNSRSEMNVSTLELGDSALYLCAISSNTGVIEETQYFGPGTRLLVL.

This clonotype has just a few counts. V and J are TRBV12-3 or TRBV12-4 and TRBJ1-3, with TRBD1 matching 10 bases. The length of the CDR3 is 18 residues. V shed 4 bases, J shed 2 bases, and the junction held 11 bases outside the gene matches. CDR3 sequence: CASSSFFGTGVPGNTIYF. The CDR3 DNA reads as TGTGCCAGCAGTTCGTTTTTCGGGACAGGGGTTCCTGGAAACACCATATATTTT.

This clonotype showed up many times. The CDR3 DNA follows: TGTGCCAGTCAGACAGGGGCAGGCGGGGAGCTGTTTTTT. Its protein product is CASQTGAGGELFF. J is TRBJ2-2 and V is TRBV12-3 or TRBV12-4; 8 nucleotides align to TRBD1. Trimming took 9 bases from V and 7 from J; bases not matched to a gene: 7. This CDR3 is built from 13 residues.

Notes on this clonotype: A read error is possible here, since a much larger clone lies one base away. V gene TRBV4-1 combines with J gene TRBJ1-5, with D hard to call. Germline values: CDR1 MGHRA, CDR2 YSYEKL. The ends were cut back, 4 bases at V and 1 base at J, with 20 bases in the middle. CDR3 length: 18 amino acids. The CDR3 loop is CASSPRQIIEGSNQPQHF. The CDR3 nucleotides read TGCGCCAGCAGCCCCAGGCAAATAATAGAGGGAAGCAATCAGCCCCAGCATTTT.

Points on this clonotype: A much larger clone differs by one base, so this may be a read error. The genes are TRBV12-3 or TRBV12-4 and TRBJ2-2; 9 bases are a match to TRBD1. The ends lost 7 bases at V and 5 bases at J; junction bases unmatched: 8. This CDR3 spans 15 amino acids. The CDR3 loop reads CASTIGQGCTGELFF. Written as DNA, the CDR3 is TGTGCCAGCACCATAGGACAGGGGTGTACCGGGGAGCTGTTTTTT.

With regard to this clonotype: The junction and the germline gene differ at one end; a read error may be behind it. CDR3 loop: CANSRRLAGGPRDEQLF. The CDR3 DNA is TGTGCCAACAGCAGGAGACTAGCGGGAGGGCCGAGGGATGAGCAGCTCTTC. The J gene is TRBJ2-1, the V gene TRBV11-2, with 14 bases that match TRBD2. The CDR3 runs to 17 residues. CDR1 and CDR2 (germline): SGHAT, FQNNGV.

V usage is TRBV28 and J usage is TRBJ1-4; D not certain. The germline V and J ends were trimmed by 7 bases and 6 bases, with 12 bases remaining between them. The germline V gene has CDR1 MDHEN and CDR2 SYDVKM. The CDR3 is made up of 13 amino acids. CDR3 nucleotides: TGTGCCAGCAATGAGCAGAACGATGAAAAACTGTTTTTT. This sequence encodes CASNEQNDEKLFF.

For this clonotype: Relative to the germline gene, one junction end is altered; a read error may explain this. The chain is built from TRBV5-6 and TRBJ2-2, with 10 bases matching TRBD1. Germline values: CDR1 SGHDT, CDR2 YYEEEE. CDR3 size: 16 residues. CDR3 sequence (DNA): TGTGTCAGCAGCCTCCGGGGACAGGGGAGCATCGGGGAGCTGTTTTTT. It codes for CVSSLRGQGSIGELFF.